The rows below give T cell receptor beta chains drawn from one sample of a study of shared clonotypes between healthy human individuals. Produced via immunoSEQ multiplex PCR; TCRdb's table is partial and in-frame only. This table has some 630,000 clones, 72% appearing once. Sequencing was done on a sample of memory CD4+ T cells sorted from blood. The receptor set was obtained from a woman aged 25 to 39 in good health. Both conserved end residues are part of each CDR3. The D gene is left open where the match is weak. Clone size is shown for a subset of rows, as once, few, many or a class of expanded clone.

D | J | V | size | CDR3 | DNA
TRBD1 | TRBJ2-6 | TRBV2 | . | CASSGLTGGPGANVLTF | TGTGCCAGCAGTGGTTTGACAGGGGGTCCTGGGGCCAACGTCCTGACTTTC
TRBD1 | TRBJ1-2 | TRBV18 | . | CASSPRTGDDGYTF | TGTGCCAGCTCACCAAGGACAGGGGATGATGGCTACACCTTC
. | TRBJ2-7 | TRBV10-3 | once | CAISETKVHYEQYF | TGTGCCATCAGTGAAACGAAAGTTCACTACGAGCAGTACTTC
. | TRBJ2-1 | TRBV11-1 | . | CASRSSGGLYNEQFF | TGTGCCAGCAGGTCCAGCGGAGGTCTATACAATGAGCAGTTCTTC
TRBD2 | TRBJ2-7 | TRBV5-4 | once | CASSLHGGSASYEQYF | TGTGCCAGCAGCTTGCACGGCGGGAGTGCCTCCTACGAGCAGTACTTC
. | TRBJ2-6 | TRBV18 | . | CASSPGVGANVLTF | TGTGCCAGCTCACCAGGGGTAGGGGCCAACGTCCTGACTTTC
. | TRBJ1-1 | TRBV7-9 | . | CASSSSGRNTEAFF | TGTGCCAGCAGCTCTTCGGGGAGGAACACTGAAGCTTTCTTT
. | TRBJ2-7 | TRBV10-1 | few | CASSLVGSYEQYF | TGCGCCAGCAGTCTGGTCGGCTCCTACGAGCAGTACTTC
. | TRBJ2-5 | TRBV28 | . | CASSRLTTTGRGETQYF | TGTGCCAGCAGCCGACTCACAACGACAGGGAGGGGAGAGACCCAGTACTTC
TRBD1 | TRBJ1-2 | TRBV7-9 | . | CASSENRGTIGYTF | TGTGCCAGCAGCGAAAACAGGGGCACTATTGGCTACACCTTC
TRBD1 | TRBJ1-4 | TRBV7-8 | . | CASSLDRAVLQLFF | TGTGCCAGCAGCCTAGACAGGGCAGTGCTGCAACTGTTTTTT
. | TRBJ1-4 | TRBV5-4 | few | CASSLAPGDATNEKLFF | TGTGCCAGCAGCTTGGCCCCAGGGGACGCAACTAATGAAAAACTGTTTTTT
. | TRBJ1-2 | TRBV19 | . | CASSIGDGFIVDGYTF | TGTGCCAGTAGTATAGGGGACGGTTTTATAGTGGATGGCTACACCTTC
. | TRBJ2-1 | TRBV28 | . | CASNTEGYNEQFF | TGTGCCAGCAACACGGAAGGCTACAATGAGCAGTTCTTC
. | TRBJ2-7 | TRBV25-1 | . | CASSRTGSYEQYF | TGTGCCAGCAGCCGAACCGGGTCCTACGAGCAGTACTTC
. | TRBJ2-3 | TRBV5-6 | . | CASNVLAGTQYF | TGTGCCAGCAATGTACTAGCTGGTACGCAGTATTTT
TRBD2 | TRBJ2-2 | TRBV5-4 | . | CASSFTSGSTGELFF | TGTGCCAGCAGCTTTACTAGCGGGTCCACCGGGGAGCTGTTTTTT
. | TRBJ1-4 | TRBV28 | . | CASSILGRAREEKLFF | TGTGCCAGCAGCATATTGGGACGGGCCCGAGAGGAAAAACTGTTTTTT
TRBD2 | TRBJ2-1 | TRBV25-1 | . | CASRAGLAGPRGYNEQFF | TGTGCCAGCAGAGCGGGACTAGCGGGACCCCGAGGATACAATGAGCAGTTCTTC
. | TRBJ1-1 | TRBV6-1 | . | CASRGTVNTEAFF | TGTGCCAGCAGGGGAACCGTGAACACTGAAGCTTTCTTT
TRBD2 | TRBJ2-7 | TRBV6-5 | few | CASSKVLAGDEQYF | TGTGCCAGCAGTAAAGTTCTAGCGGGAGACGAGCAGTACTTC
. | TRBJ2-5 | TRBV6-5 | . | CASSLLGGETQYF | TGTGCCAGCAGTCTTCTGGGGGGAGAGACCCAGTACTTC
. | TRBJ1-4 | TRBV19 | many | CASSVRLGELFF | TGTGCCAGTAGTGTCCGGTTGGGCGAACTGTTTTTT
. | TRBJ1-1 | TRBV28 | . | CASSLERGIEAFF | TGTGCCAGCAGTTTAGAGAGGGGGATAGAAGCTTTCTTT
. | TRBJ2-7 | TRBV14 | few | CASSQAYRASYEQYF | TGTGCCAGCAGCCAAGCGTACAGGGCCTCCTACGAGCAGTACTTC
. | TRBJ1-3 | TRBV6-5 | once | CASTRTGYSGNTIYF | TGTGCCAGCACCCGGACTGGTTACTCTGGAAACACCATATATTTT
. | TRBJ1-3 | TRBV7-9 | . | CASSFESGNTIYF | TGTGCCAGCAGCTTTGAGTCTGGAAATACCATATATTTT
. | TRBJ2-6 | TRBV19 | few | CASSSGGSGANVLTF | TGTGCCAGTAGTAGTGGGGGGTCTGGGGCCAACGTCCTGACTTTC
. | TRBJ1-2 | TRBV28 | . | CASSQTSDGDFYGYTF | TGTGCCAGCTCTCAAACCTCGGACGGGGACTTCTATGGCTACACCTTC
TRBD2 | TRBJ2-5 | TRBV27 | once | CASSSTSGSYVETQYF | TGTGCCAGCAGTTCCACTAGCGGGAGTTACGTAGAGACCCAGTACTTC
. | TRBJ2-7 | TRBV6-1 | . | CASSGRGAYEQYF | TGTGCCAGCAGTGGTAGGGGGGCCTACGAGCAGTACTTC
TRBD1 | TRBJ2-2 | TRBV6-4 | . | CASRQTGGTNTGELFF | TGTGCCAGCAGACAGACAGGGGGGACTAACACCGGGGAGCTGTTTTTT
. | TRBJ2-1 | TRBV7-2 | . | CASSPISGNNEQFF | TGTGCCAGCAGCCCCATTAGCGGAAACAATGAGCAGTTCTTC
. | TRBJ2-3 | TRBV7-9 | once | CASSLDPLPDTQYF | TGTGCCAGCAGCTTAGACCCTCTCCCAGATACGCAGTATTTT
TRBD1 | TRBJ1-1 | TRBV5-6 | few | CASSFRTGGTEAFF | TGTGCCAGCAGCTTCCGGACAGGAGGCACTGAAGCTTTCTTT
. | TRBJ1-2 | TRBV14 | . | CASSQDRGSGYTF | TGTGCCAGCAGCCAAGATAGAGGTTCTGGCTACACCTTC
. | TRBJ1-5 | TRBV28 | . | CASSSSRVYRLGNQPQHF | TGTGCCAGCAGTTCATCCCGGGTTTACCGTTTAGGTAATCAGCCCCAGCATTTT
TRBD2 | TRBJ2-1 | TRBV5-1 | . | CASSLASSGTVDEQFF | TGCGCCAGCAGCTTGGCCTCTAGCGGGACGGTAGATGAGCAGTTCTTC
. | TRBJ1-4 | TRBV2 | many | CASSETQGQLFF | TGTGCCAGCAGTGAGACGCAGGGCCAACTGTTTTTT
. | TRBJ2-7 | TRBV28 | . | CASRPGQYIYEQYF | TGTGCCAGCAGGCCCGGACAGTACATCTACGAGCAGTACTTC
. | TRBJ1-1 | TRBV28 | few | CASRSVGTEAFF | TGTGCCAGCAGGTCGGTGGGCACTGAAGCTTTCTTT
. | TRBJ2-2 | TRBV7-9 | . | CASSSYRDTGELFF | TGTGCCAGCAGCTCATACCGAGACACCGGGGAGCTGTTTTTT
. | TRBJ2-7 | TRBV7-9 | . | CASSLAGVEQYF | TGTGCCAGCAGCTTAGCGGGAGTCGAGCAGTACTTC
. | TRBJ2-5 | TRBV5-1 | . | CASSWTFGETQYF | TGCGCCAGCAGCTGGACGTTTGGGGAGACCCAGTACTTC
TRBD2 | TRBJ2-1 | TRBV4-1 | . | CASSQDSSGPSSYNEQFF | TGCGCCAGCAGCCAAGATAGTAGCGGGCCGAGCTCCTACAATGAGCAGTTCTTC
TRBD1 | TRBJ1-2 | TRBV6-1 | . | CASRRTGTNYGYTF | TGTGCCAGCAGACGGACAGGAACAAACTATGGCTACACCTTC
TRBD1 | TRBJ2-7 | TRBV5-8 | . | CASSTPRDRVYYEQYF | TGTGCCAGCAGCACGCCCCGGGACAGGGTGTACTACGAGCAGTACTTC
TRBD1 | TRBJ1-6 | TRBV18 | . | CASSPSLRDRNSPLHF | TGTGCCAGCTCCCCAAGCCTCCGGGACAGAAATTCACCCCTCCACTTT
. | TRBJ1-1 | TRBV30 | few | CAWISISNTEAFF | TGTGCCTGGATCAGTATATCCAACACTGAAGCTTTCTTT
. | TRBJ2-7 | TRBV7-9 | . | CASSTGVREQYF | TGTGCCAGCAGCACGGGAGTGCGGGAGCAGTACTTC
TRBD2 | TRBJ2-1 | TRBV11-1 | . | CASSPWTSGTYNEQFF | TGTGCCAGCAGCCCCTGGACTAGCGGGACCTACAATGAGCAGTTCTTC
. | TRBJ1-1 | TRBV5-1 | . | CASSLVAEMNTEAFF | TGCGCCAGCAGCTTGGTGGCGGAGATGAACACTGAAGCTTTCTTT
TRBD1 | TRBJ1-1 | TRBV5-1 | many | CASSLEGQGNTEAFF | TGCGCCAGCAGCTTGGAAGGACAGGGGAACACTGAAGCTTTCTTT
. | TRBJ1-1 | TRBV11-2 | . | CASSFGIGATNTEAFF | TGTGCCAGCAGCTTCGGTATAGGGGCGACGAACACTGAAGCTTTCTTT
. | TRBJ2-7 | TRBV5-1 | . | CASSFGTHRDEQYF | TGCGCCAGCAGCTTTGGGACACACCGAGACGAGCAGTACTTC
. | TRBJ1-3 | TRBV5-1 | . | CASSLERGVRGDASGNTIYF | TGCGCCAGCAGCTTGGAGAGAGGGGTCAGGGGCGACGCCTCTGGAAACACCATATATTTT
. | TRBJ1-3 | TRBV2 | . | CASSKSPTGWDGNTIYF | TGTGCCAGCTCAAAATCTCCGACGGGTTGGGACGGAAACACCATATATTTT
. | TRBJ1-4 | TRBV4-1 | . | CASSPRTFGGEKLFF | TGCGCCAGCAGCCCCCGAACGTTCGGGGGTGAAAAACTGTTTTTT
. | TRBJ2-3 | TRBV4-2 | few | CASSQDPAGKDTQYF | TGTGCCAGCAGCCAAGATCCCGCGGGAAAAGATACGCAGTATTTT